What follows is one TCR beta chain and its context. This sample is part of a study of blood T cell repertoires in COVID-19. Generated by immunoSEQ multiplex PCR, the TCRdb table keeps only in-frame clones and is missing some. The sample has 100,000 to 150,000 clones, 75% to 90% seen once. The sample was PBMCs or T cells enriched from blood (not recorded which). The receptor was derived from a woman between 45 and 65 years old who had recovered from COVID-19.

CDR3 sequence reads: CASSPQLLRTSGGAGEQYF. The CDR3 DNA reads as TGCGCCAGCAGCCCGCAACTCCTAAGGACTAGCGGGGGGGCAGGCGAGCAGTACTTC. The chain employs TRBV4-1 and TRBJ2-7; the match to TRBD2 covers 15 bases. Trimming removed 4 bases from V and 6 bases from J; junction bases left unmatched: 16. The germline gives CDR1 MGHRA, CDR2 YSYEKL. This CDR3 spans 19 amino acids.